Following are 27 T cell receptor beta chains from one sample sequenced in a study of a mutant IDH1 vaccine in newly diagnosed glioma. The repertoire was sequenced with immunoSEQ multiplex PCR; TCRdb's copy has only in-frame clones and lacks some. Of 50,000 to 65,000 clones in the sample, over 80% were seen once. As for time point: week 47, end of study. One vaccine dose held 300 ug of mutant IDH1 20-mer peptide and came with topical imiquimod. The antigens of these receptors remain unknown. This specimen was PBMCs, taken from a glioma patient whose treatment included an IDH1 peptide vaccine. These receptors were taken from a woman in her forties or fifties with glioma.

V gene TRBV6-6 combines with J gene TRBJ2-7; TRBD1 might be the D (6 bases). Germline CDR1 MNHNY, CDR2 SVGAGI (reference sequence). The CDR3 consists of 13 residues. V was cut by 7 bases and J by 4 bases, with 14 bases left in between. CDR3 region: CASTSGTNYEQYF. The CDR3 DNA sequence: TGTGCCAGCACCTCCGGGACAAATTACGAGCAGTACTTC.

The chain employs TRBV4-3 and TRBJ2-1; possibly TRBD1 for D (6 bases). CDR1 and CDR2 (germline): LGHNA, YSLEER. The CDR3 is 16 amino acids. Deletions cut 0 bases from V and 3 bases from J, with 12 bases between. The CDR3 DNA reads TGCGCCAGCAGCCAAGACCCAGGGGATTACTACAATGAGCAGTTCTTC. This encodes CASSQDPGDYYNEQFF.

This clone appeared once. V is TRBV5-1 and J is TRBJ1-3; the D gene is possibly TRBD1 (6 bases). Germline V gene lookup returns CDR1 SGHRS and CDR2 YFSETQ. Deletions cut 1 base from V and 2 bases from J, with 13 bases between. This CDR3 is 16 amino acids long. CDR3: CASSLIGTKAGNTIYF. CDR3 DNA: TGCGCCAGCAGCTTGATAGGGACAAAGGCTGGAAACACCATATATTTT.

The rearrangement joins TRBV4-1 to TRBJ1-2, with D hard to call. This CDR3 has 14 amino acids. The germline CDR1 and CDR2 sequences are MGHRA and YSYEKL. Trimming took 4 bases from V and 2 from J, leaving 11 bases between them. CDR3 coding DNA: TGCGCCAGCAGCCCTATTGAAGGGAACTATGGCTACACCTTC. Protein: CASSPIEGNYGYTF.

The CDR3, as DNA: TGCAGCGTTCTGAGCGGGGCGGAGACCCAGTACTTC. Translation gives CSVLSGAETQYF. The gene calls are TRBV29-1 and TRBJ2-5, with 7 bases fitting TRBD2. The V gene end was trimmed by 5 bases and the J gene end by 5 bases; junction bases not matched to a gene: 5. The CDR3 has 12 amino acids. In germline, CDR1 is SQVTM, CDR2 ANQGSEA.

V usage is TRBV6-5 and J usage is TRBJ2-6; D ambiguous. Trimming left V 5 bases short and J 0 bases short, with 5 bases between. This CDR3 spans 14 amino acids. Germline lookup yields CDR1 MNHEY and CDR2 SVGAGI. CDR3 bases: TGTGCCAGCAGTGCGTACTCTGGGGCCAACGTCCTGACTTTC. This gives the protein CASSAYSGANVLTF.

J is TRBJ2-7 and V is TRBV7-2, with 7 bases lining up with TRBD1. V was pared by 5 bases and J by 5 bases, with 9 bases of the junction left unmatched. The CDR3 has 14 residues. Germline V gives CDR1 SGHTA, CDR2 FQGNSA. The CDR3 DNA reads TGTGCCAGCAGCCCTAAGACAGGGCCCCACGAGCAGTACTTC. Translating it yields CASSPKTGPHEQYF.

The rearrangement links TRBV2 to TRBJ1-5; unclear D gene. Trimming cost V 8 bases and J 0 bases, with 8 bases left between them. Germline V lookup: CDR1 SNHLY, CDR2 FYNNEI. The CDR3 consists of 13 residues. CDR3 in amino acids: CASAVLSNQPQHF. CDR3 bases: TGTGCCAGCGCGGTCCTTAGCAATCAGCCCCAGCATTTT. The full variable domain, its missing parts supplied by reference TRBV2 and TRBJ1-5, is EPEVTQTPSHQVTQMGQEVILRCVPISNHLYFYWYRQILGQKVEFLVSFYNNEISEKSEIFDDQFSVERPDGSNFTLKIRSTKLEDSAMYFCASAVLSNQPQHFGDGTRLSIL.

The V call is TRBV6-4, the J call TRBJ2-3, with TRBD2 matching 11 bases. With V trimmed by 4 bases and J by 1 base, 1 base remained unmatched. Germline V gene lookup returns CDR1 MRHNA and CDR2 SNTAGT. CDR3 length: 15 amino acids. Written as DNA, the CDR3 is TGTGCCAGCAGTGCACTAGCGGGGGGCACAGATACGCAGTATTTT. Amino acids: CASSALAGGTDTQYF.

The genes are TRBV7-9 and TRBJ2-1; D gene unclear. The ends were cut back, 5 bases at V and 8 bases at J, with 13 bases in the middle. Germline-derived CDR1 and CDR2 are SEHNR and FQNEAQ (reference sequence). CDR3 length: 13 amino acids. CDR3 in DNA: TGTGCCAGCAGCCCAAATCATCGCTATGAGCAGTTCTTC. Amino acids: CASSPNHRYEQFF.

J is TRBJ2-5 and V is TRBV9, with D perhaps matching TRBD1 (5 bases). This CDR3 comprises 16 residues. In germline, CDR1 is SGDLS, CDR2 YYNGEE. Trimming took 0 bases from V and 2 from J, leaving 14 bases between them. The CDR3 sequence is CASSVGAGAGQETQYF. The CDR3 region has the DNA TGTGCCAGCAGCGTAGGGGCTGGGGCAGGGCAAGAGACCCAGTACTTC.

The chain is built from TRBV5-5 and TRBJ1-5; tentative D call: TRBD1 (5 bases). V was clipped by 0 bases and J by 3 bases, with 10 bases between them. Germline CDR1 and CDR2: SGHKS and YYEKEE (reference sequence). This CDR3 has 15 residues. As DNA, the CDR3 is TGTGCCAGCAGCTTGGCGTGGGGGTACAATCAGCCCCAGCATTTT. As protein: CASSLAWGYNQPQHF.

This clone appeared a single time. The V gene is TRBV30, the J gene TRBJ2-5; D ambiguous. The CDR3 length is 13 residues. Germline V gene sequence: CDR1 GTSNPN, CDR2 SVGIG (reference sequence). The V gene lost 4 bases and the J gene lost 3 bases, with 12 bases spanning the gap. DNA of the CDR3: TGTGCCTGGAACCCCTCCGGCGAAGAGACCCAGTACTTC. Protein: CAWNPSGEETQYF.

The V and J genes are TRBV2 and TRBJ1-5, with D uncertain. Germline assignment: CDR1 SNHLY and CDR2 FYNNEI. The CDR3 loop spans 13 amino acids. Trimming stripped 2 bases from V and 7 bases from J, with 9 bases between. The CDR3 DNA is TGTGCCAGCAGTGAAAGCGAAGGACAGCCCCAGCATTTT. This gives the protein CASSESEGQPQHF.

V gene TRBV5-1 combines with J gene TRBJ1-1; D is uncertain. The CDR3 length is 16 residues. The germline gives CDR1 SGHRS, CDR2 YFSETQ. V was cut by 1 base and J by 0 bases, with 13 bases left in between. The CDR3, as DNA: TGCGCCAGCAGCTTGACCACCGTGGGGATGAACACTGAAGCTTTCTTT. It is translated as CASSLTTVGMNTEAFF.

The chain carries TRBV19 and TRBJ1-4; D is undetermined. The length of the CDR3 is 15 residues. Trimming shortened V by 5 bases and J by 0 bases, and 10 bases separated the two germline ends. Per the germline V gene, CDR1 is LNHDA and CDR2 is SQIVND (reference sequence). The CDR3 loop reads CASSSRQTTNEKLFF. In DNA, the CDR3 is TGTGCCAGTAGTTCCAGACAAACAACTAATGAAAAACTGTTTTTT. Full variable domain (remainder filled in from reference TRBV19 and TRBJ1-4): DGGITQSPKYLFRKEGQNVTLSCEQNLNHDAMYWYRQDPGQGLRLIYYSQIVNDFQKGDIAEGYSVSREKKESFPLTVTSAQKNPTAFYLCASSSRQTTNEKLFFGSGTQLSVL.

This chain links TRBV19 with TRBJ1-4; D is unclear. Germline V lookup: CDR1 LNHDA, CDR2 SQIVND (reference sequence). Trimming took 6 bases from V and 0 from J, leaving 8 bases between them. The CDR3 extends over 14 amino acids. CDR3 coding DNA: TGTGCCAGTAGAAAGGAAGCAACTAATGAAAAACTGTTTTTT. It encodes CASRKEATNEKLFF.

This chain joins TRBV15 and TRBJ1-1, with D unclear. V lost 3 bases to trimming and J lost 0 bases, with 5 bases between them. The CDR3 runs to 13 residues. From germline, CDR1 is LNHNV and CDR2 YYDKDF (reference sequence). The CDR3 DNA follows: TGTGCCACCAGCAGTCAGATGAACACTGAAGCTTTCTTT. Residues: CATSSQMNTEAFF.

J is TRBJ1-6 and V is TRBV2; no clear D gene. The CDR3 totals 16 residues. CDR1 and CDR2 (germline): SNHLY, FYNNEI. Trimming left V 8 bases short and J 0 bases short, with 14 bases between. CDR3: CASHGPRSSYNSPLHF. CDR3 nucleotides: TGTGCCAGCCATGGACCTCGTAGCTCCTATAATTCACCCCTCCACTTT.

The chain employs TRBV6-1 and TRBJ1-5; D gene uncertain. Looked up from germline, CDR1 is MNHNS and CDR2 is SASEGT. The CDR3 sequence is 13 residues long. Trimming removed 3 bases from V and 7 bases from J, with 10 bases in between. The CDR3 is CASSDGRRQPQHF. The DNA for the CDR3 is TGTGCCAGCAGTGACGGGCGCAGGCAGCCCCAGCATTTT.

The chain joins TRBV11-3 to TRBJ2-2; 7 bases fit TRBD2. CDR1 SGHNT and CDR2 YENEEA come from the germline V gene. Losses at the gene ends were 7 bases for V and 5 bases for J; bases not matched to a gene: 10. The CDR3 is made up of 15 amino acids. CDR3 residues: CASTILGGRTGELFF. The CDR3, as DNA: TGTGCCAGCACCATTTTGGGGGGGAGGACCGGGGAGCTGTTTTTT.

This clone was seen once. The chain combines TRBV5-1 with TRBJ2-7; TRBD2 is a possible D gene (5 bases). Germline V gene data show CDR1 as SGHRS and CDR2 as YFSETQ. The CDR3 loop spans 12 amino acids. Trimming took 4 bases from V and 7 from J, leaving 12 bases between them. The CDR3 sequence: CASSRIGEEQYF. In nucleotides, the CDR3 is TGCGCCAGCAGCCGGATCGGGGAAGAGCAGTACTTC. The whole variable domain, filled in from reference TRBV5-1 and TRBJ2-7, reads KAGVTQTPRYLIKTRGQQVTLSCSPISGHRSVSWYQQTPGQGLQFLFEYFSETQRNKGNFPGRFSGRQFSNSRSEMNVSTLELGDSALYLCASSRIGEEQYFGPGTRLTVT.

The CDR3 DNA is TGTGCCAGCAGACTTCGCTCGGATGGAGGACTCTCCTACGAGCAGTACTTC. Its translation is CASRLRSDGGLSYEQYF. The chain recombines TRBV12-1 with TRBJ2-7; the D call in the table, TRBD2, was not verified against the DNA. TRBV12-1 is a pseudogene. This CDR3 contains 17 residues.

The chain recombines TRBV25-1 with TRBJ1-5, with a tentative D call TRBD1 (6 bases). Trimming left V 6 bases short and J 0 bases short, with 9 bases between. Germline values: CDR1 MGHDK, CDR2 SYGVNS. This CDR3 has 14 amino acids. The CDR3 reads CASRGGSSNQPQHF. The DNA of the CDR3 is TGTGCCAGCAGGGGGGGCAGTAGCAATCAGCCCCAGCATTTT.

J is TRBJ2-3 and V is TRBV19, with TRBD2 as a possible D gene (5 bases). The germline V gene encodes CDR1 LNHDA and CDR2 SQIVND (reference sequence). Trimming pared 7 bases from V and 2 bases from J, leaving 16 bases between. The CDR3 contains 15 residues. DNA of the CDR3: TGTGCCAGTACCCAGACCGCGGGTTTCACAGATACGCAGTATTTT. Encoded protein: CASTQTAGFTDTQYF.

This chain links TRBV6-6 with TRBJ2-5, with 10 nucleotides matching TRBD1. J gave up 5 bases and V 0 bases, and 3 bases lay outside the gene matches. The CDR3 has 15 amino acids. Germline V gives CDR1 MNHNY, CDR2 SVGAGI (reference sequence). In nucleotides, the CDR3 is TGTGCCAGCAGTTACTCGGGGGGACAGGGGGAGACCCAGTACTTC. It translates to CASSYSGGQGETQYF.

V and J are TRBV18 and TRBJ1-5; 8 positions agree with TRBD1. The germline gives CDR1 KGHSH, CDR2 LQKENI. The V gene end was trimmed by 4 bases and the J gene end by 6 bases; junction bases not matched to a gene: 8. This CDR3 comprises 15 residues. CDR3 in amino acids: CASSRDGQGGQPQHF. The CDR3 DNA reads as TGTGCCAGCTCACGAGACGGACAGGGCGGTCAGCCCCAGCATTTT.